This T cell receptor beta chain was captured in a study of blood T cells in healthy people across ages. Trimming stripped 0 bases from V and 1 base from J, with 18 bases between. Germline V gene sequence: CDR1 MNHEY, CDR2 SVGAGI. The CDR3 is 18 residues long. The authors ran a second PCR of about 7 to 12 cycles using a sample-barcoded 5' primer and a J-beta primer mix. TCRdb passed the 5' RACE reads through MiXCR, listing each CDR3 protein once. The table has approximately 780,000 distinct CDR3 sequences, 20% to 30% seen once. This clonotype has just a few counts. As yet, its antigen is unknown. Study conclusions and caveats: The recorded TCR beta diversity per million T cells decreased in a roughly linear manner with age.

This sample was shared with a second study, whose subject was T cells of mothers and their children.

Specimen: blood. The V and J genes are TRBV6-5 and TRBJ2-5; D is perhaps TRBD1 or TRBD2 (6 bases each). This TCR came from a boy aged 5 to 17 in good health. The CDR3 DNA follows: TGTGCCAGCAGTTACTCGTATGGTGGCAGGGGAGGCCAAGAGACCCAGTACTTC. Translating gives CASSYSYGGRGGQETQYF.